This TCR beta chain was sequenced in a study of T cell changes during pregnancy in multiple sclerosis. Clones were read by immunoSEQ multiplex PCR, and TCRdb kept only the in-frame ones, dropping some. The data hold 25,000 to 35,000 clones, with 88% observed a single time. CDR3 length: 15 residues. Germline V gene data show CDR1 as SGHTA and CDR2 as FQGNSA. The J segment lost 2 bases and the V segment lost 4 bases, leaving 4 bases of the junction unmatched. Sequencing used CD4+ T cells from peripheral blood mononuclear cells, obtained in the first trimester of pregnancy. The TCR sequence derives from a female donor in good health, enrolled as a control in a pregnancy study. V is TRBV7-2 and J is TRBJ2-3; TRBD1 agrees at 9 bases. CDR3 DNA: TGTGCCAGCAGCTCAAACAGGGGGCTCACAGATACGCAGTATTTT. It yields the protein CASSSNRGLTDTQYF.